This T cell receptor beta chain was observed in a study of cytomegalovirus exposure and HLA in healthy donors. Losses at the gene ends were 5 bases for V and 4 bases for J; bases not matched to a gene: 5. Germline V lookup: CDR1 SGHTA, CDR2 FQGNSA. This CDR3 spans 15 amino acids. The PCR was carried out with 60 Vbeta primers and 13 Jbeta primers. Only in-frame clones appear in the TCRdb table, and some are missing; sequencing was by immunoSEQ multiplex PCR. The sample has 100,000 to 150,000 clones; the top ten hold about 0.93%. The sequenced sample consisted of PBMCs. The origin of this receptor is a man aged 18 to 29 in good health and CMV-seronegative. V and J are TRBV7-2 and TRBJ2-1; 10 positions agree with TRBD2. CDR3 sequence reads: CASSPGTSAYNEQFF. The CDR3 DNA follows: TGTGCCAGCAGCCCCGGGACTAGCGCTTACAATGAGCAGTTCTTC.